The 29 T cell receptor beta chains listed next were all sequenced from one sample in a study of cytomegalovirus exposure and HLA in healthy donors. Researchers ran the PCR with 60 Vbeta and 13 Jbeta primers. The method was immunoSEQ multiplex PCR; TCRdb's version includes in-frame clones alone and lacks a portion of them. Its clone listing holds roughly 80,000 clones. Sequencing input: PBMCs. The origin of the receptors is a girl aged 5-17 years in good health and CMV-seropositive.

V gene TRBV2 combines with J gene TRBJ2-5, with 11 positions matching TRBD2. Looked up from germline, CDR1 is SNHLY and CDR2 is FYNNEI. The CDR3 has 15 amino acids. V dropped 7 bases and J dropped 6; count of bases not matched to a gene: 10. CDR3 sequence: CASTKTSGDLKTQYF. CDR3 nucleotides: TGTGCCAGCACCAAGACTAGCGGGGATTTGAAGACCCAGTACTTC.

This chain joins TRBV7-9 and TRBJ2-3; TRBD1 matches 7 bases. CDR3 length: 16 residues. After removal of 5 bases from V and 2 bases from J, the junction contained 10 bases not matched to a gene. Germline CDR1 is SEHNR and CDR2 is FQNEAQ (reference sequence). This CDR3 reads CASSPQPGQLTDTQYF. In DNA form, the CDR3 reads TGTGCCAGCAGCCCGCAGCCGGGACAGCTCACAGATACGCAGTATTTT.

The chain employs TRBV10-3 and TRBJ2-7, with 7 bases lining up with TRBD1. Germline CDR1 and CDR2: ENHRY and SYGVKD. The CDR3 covers 13 residues. Trimming cost V 2 bases and J 2 bases; bases outside gene matches: 0. The CDR3 DNA reads as TGTGCCATCAGTGAGCAGGGGGCCTACGAGCAGTACTTC. This sequence encodes CAISEQGAYEQYF.

The CDR3: CASSLSLRGVPYEQYF. The CDR3, as DNA: TGTGCCAGCAGTTTATCTCTCCGGGGGGTGCCCTACGAGCAGTACTTC. The chain is built from TRBV27 and TRBJ2-7, with TRBD2 identical over 7 bases. Trimming at V came to 0 bases and at J to 2 bases, leaving 7 bases not matched to a gene. CDR3 length: 16 residues. The V gene's germline CDR1 is MNHEY and CDR2 SMNVEV (reference sequence).

The V and J genes are TRBV27 and TRBJ1-5; 9 bases line up with TRBD1. V shed 2 bases, J shed 7 bases, and the junction held 12 bases outside the gene matches. The CDR3 covers 17 residues. CDR1 is MNHEY and CDR2 is SMNVEV in the germline V gene (reference sequence). The CDR3 DNA is TGTGCCAGCAGTTTAAACCCCCCCAGGGACAGGGTCCAGCCCCAGCATTTT. This encodes CASSLNPPRDRVQPQHF.

The rearrangement joins TRBV4-3 to TRBJ1-4, with 9 bases identical to TRBD1. Germline V lookup: CDR1 LGHNA, CDR2 YSLEER. There are 14 residues in the CDR3. Trimming removed 2 bases from V and 8 bases from J; junction bases left unmatched: 3. The CDR3 here is CASSQITGGEKLFF. As DNA, the CDR3 is TGCGCCAGCAGCCAAATAACAGGGGGCGAAAAACTGTTTTTT.

V is TRBV29-1 and J is TRBJ2-3; D is possibly TRBD2 (6 bases). Germline loops: CDR1 SQVTM, CDR2 ANQGSEA. The CDR3 sequence is 14 residues long. V was trimmed by 5 bases and J by 0 bases, leaving 12 bases between them. Here the CDR3 reads CSVWLAYSTDTQYF. The CDR3 bases are TGCAGCGTTTGGCTAGCGTATAGCACAGATACGCAGTATTTT.

V usage is TRBV19 and J usage is TRBJ2-5; D is perhaps TRBD2 (6 bases). Germline V gene lookup returns CDR1 LNHDA and CDR2 SQIVND (reference sequence). The CDR3 spans 14 residues. V gave up 5 bases and J gave up 5 bases, with 15 bases separating them. The CDR3 bases are TGTGCCAGTAGTGGAAGACACGGAGGGGAGACCCAGTACTTC. Its protein is CASSGRHGGETQYF.

V and J are TRBV5-4 and TRBJ2-2, with 7 bases fitting TRBD2. The V gene's germline CDR1 is SGHNT and CDR2 YYREEE (reference sequence). The J segment lost 6 bases and the V segment lost 1 base, leaving 6 bases of the junction unmatched. CDR3 length equals 15 residues. In DNA form, the CDR3 reads TGTGCCAGCAGCTTGTTGGGGGGGGATGCCGGGGAGCTGTTTTTT. It codes for CASSLLGGDAGELFF.

The rearrangement uses TRBV30 and TRBJ2-4; TRBD1 might be the D (6 bases). V lost 1 base, J lost 6 bases, and 13 bases lay in between. Germline CDR1 GTSNPN, CDR2 SVGIG (reference sequence). CDR3 length: 14 amino acids. The CDR3 protein is CAWSAQGRGNIQYF. CDR3 nucleotide sequence: TGTGCCTGGAGTGCTCAGGGGCGAGGAAACATTCAGTACTTC.

The V gene is TRBV2, the J gene TRBJ2-3; TRBD1 is a possible D gene (5 bases). V dropped 4 bases and J dropped 0 bases, with 14 bases sitting between them. CDR1 is SNHLY and CDR2 is FYNNEI in the germline V gene. This CDR3 has 16 residues. CDR3 sequence (DNA): TGTGCCAGCAGTGTCCCAGGCAGGGCCAGCACAGATACGCAGTATTTT. Translating it yields CASSVPGRASTDTQYF.

V usage is TRBV18 and J usage is TRBJ1-1; 9 nucleotides align to TRBD1. Per germline, CDR1 KGHSH and CDR2 LQKENI. The CDR3 contains 15 residues. Trimming removed 2 bases from V and 7 bases from J; junction bases left unmatched: 8. In DNA, the CDR3 is TGTGCCAGCTCACCAAGCACAGGGGGCGAGGTTGAAGCTTTCTTT. Translated, it gives CASSPSTGGEVEAFF.

This chain links TRBV4-2 with TRBJ1-1, with TRBD1 as a possible D gene (5 bases). CDR1 LGHNA and CDR2 YNFKEQ come from the germline V gene. CDR3 length: 15 residues. Between the trimmed V and J ends, which lost 1 base and 3 bases, there was a span of 12 bases. CDR3 region: CASSQGQGPDTEAFF. The CDR3 DNA is TGTGCCAGCAGCCAAGGGCAGGGCCCAGACACTGAAGCTTTCTTT.

This rearrangement joins TRBV19 to TRBJ1-5; the D gene is possibly TRBD1 (5 bases). The V end was cut by 4 bases, the J end by 4 bases, with 14 bases between. The CDR3 is 15 amino acids. Germline lookup yields CDR1 LNHDA and CDR2 SQIVND (reference sequence). The CDR3 sequence is CASSTSGLGNQPQHF. The CDR3 bases are TGTGCCAGTAGTACCTCAGGGCTGGGAAATCAGCCCCAGCATTTT.

The chain uses TRBV7-2 and TRBJ2-4; 7 positions match TRBD1. The CDR3 is 16 residues long. The V gene end was trimmed by 5 bases and the J gene end by 6 bases; junction bases not matched to a gene: 13. Germline lookup yields CDR1 SGHTA and CDR2 FQGNSA. The CDR3 bases are TGTGCCAGCAGCCTCACGACAGGGAGAACTGGAAACATTCAGTACTTC. It yields the protein CASSLTTGRTGNIQYF.

V usage is TRBV7-2 and J usage is TRBJ2-3, with TRBD2 matching over 8 bases. The CDR3 sequence is 16 residues long. Germline CDR1 reads SGHTA; CDR2 reads FQGNSA. With V trimmed by 1 base and J by 4 bases, 7 bases remained unmatched. CDR3 sequence (DNA): TGTGCCAGCAGCTTAGGGGTAGCGGGGAGGGCAGATACGCAGTATTTT. It is translated as CASSLGVAGRADTQYF.

This chain uses TRBV7-9 with TRBJ1-1; D unresolved. The CDR3 is made up of 13 amino acids. The V end was cut by 3 bases, the J end by 1 base, with 6 bases between. Germline V gene lookup returns CDR1 SEHNR and CDR2 FQNEAQ (reference sequence). CDR3 in amino acids: CASSFSGNTEAFF. The CDR3 DNA is TGTGCCAGCAGCTTTTCAGGGAACACTGAAGCTTTCTTT.

The chain employs TRBV27 and TRBJ1-1; a possible D gene is TRBD1 (6 bases). The CDR3 consists of 15 residues. V was shortened by 7 bases and J by 5 bases, with 20 bases between the two germline ends. Germline loops: CDR1 MNHEY, CDR2 SMNVEV (reference sequence). CDR3 protein: CASIGDGQTGTEAFF. The CDR3 nucleotides are TGTGCCAGCATCGGGGACGGACAGACGGGGACTGAAGCTTTCTTT.

The chain couples TRBV5-4 to TRBJ2-5; maybe TRBD2 (5 bases). V was cut by 1 base and J by 4 bases, with 14 bases left in between. Germline values: CDR1 SGHNT, CDR2 YYREEE (reference sequence). The CDR3 spans 15 residues. The CDR3 DNA reads as TGTGCCAGCAGCTTGAAGACACCTAGCCGAGAGACCCAGTACTTC. Translation gives CASSLKTPSRETQYF.

The genes are TRBV6-4 and TRBJ1-2; a possible D gene is TRBD1 (6 bases). With 5 bases removed from V and 8 bases from J, the gap between germline ends came to 18 bases. This CDR3 spans 14 amino acids. Germline assignment: CDR1 MRHNA and CDR2 SNTAGT. The CDR3 here is CASSKSTGGQGYTF. As DNA, the CDR3 is TGTGCCAGCAGTAAATCAACCGGGGGGCAGGGCTACACCTTC.

The V call is TRBV6-5, the J call TRBJ2-7, with D maybe TRBD2 (5 bases). The CDR3 is 14 residues long. The germline gives CDR1 MNHEY, CDR2 SVGAGI. The ends were cut back, 7 bases at V and 2 bases at J, with 15 bases in the middle. CDR3 DNA: TGTGCCAGCACTTTTAGGACGGGAACCTACGAGCAGTACTTC. Encoded protein: CASTFRTGTYEQYF.

This rearrangement joins TRBV7-9 to TRBJ2-3; the match to TRBD1 covers 7 bases. J lost 4 bases, V lost 6 bases, and 7 bases had no gene match. This CDR3 is 14 amino acids long. Germline CDR1 reads SEHNR; CDR2 reads FQNEAQ (reference sequence). The CDR3 coding sequence is TGTGCCAGCAGTCAGGGGGAAAGGTCAGATACGCAGTATTTT. Translating it yields CASSQGERSDTQYF.

The V and J genes are TRBV9 and TRBJ2-5; D perhaps matches TRBD1 (6 bases). The CDR3 loop spans 16 amino acids. Germline V lookup: CDR1 SGDLS, CDR2 YYNGEE. V lost 0 bases and J 3 bases, leaving 15 bases between the germline ends. The CDR3 DNA is TGTGCCAGCAGCGTAGGCTTTATACAGGGAGAAGAGACCCAGTACTTC. Translating gives CASSVGFIQGEETQYF.

The rearrangement uses TRBV29-1 and TRBJ1-2; 8 bases map to TRBD1. The CDR3 has 12 residues. Germline trimming cut 4 bases from V and 7 bases from J; bases unmatched to any gene: 5. Per the germline V gene, CDR1 is SQVTM and CDR2 is ANQGSEA. The CDR3 DNA follows: TGCAGCGTTGTTCAGGGGGCGGGTGGCTACACCTTC. Translating gives CSVVQGAGGYTF.

The V and J genes are TRBV27 and TRBJ2-3, with 8 bases matching TRBD2. Germline V gene lookup returns CDR1 MNHEY and CDR2 SMNVEV (reference sequence). The CDR3 sequence is 16 residues long. With V trimmed by 4 bases and J by 4 bases, 10 bases remained unmatched. In nucleotides, the CDR3 is TGTGCCAGCAGTTACTTAGCGGGGTTCGGGGCAGATACGCAGTATTTT. Translated, it gives CASSYLAGFGADTQYF.

The chain recombines TRBV7-6 with TRBJ1-2, with a weak D call TRBD1 (5 bases). CDR3 length: 13 residues. Germline loops: CDR1 SGHVS, CDR2 FNYEAQ. V was clipped by 6 bases and J by 4 bases, with 12 bases between them. CDR3 DNA sequence: TGTGCCAGCAGTCCCCGGGGGTTCTATGGCTACACCTTC. This gives the protein CASSPRGFYGYTF.

V is TRBV7-2 and J is TRBJ2-5; 8 bases match TRBD2. The CDR3 is made up of 18 amino acids. The V gene end was trimmed by 3 bases and the J gene end by 0 bases; junction bases not matched to a gene: 12. The germline CDR1 and CDR2 sequences are SGHTA and FQGNSA. In nucleotides, the CDR3 is TGTGCCAGCAGCTTCGCCACGGTCCAGCGGGGGAACCAAGAGACCCAGTACTTC. Protein sequence: CASSFATVQRGNQETQYF.

This chain links TRBV7-6 with TRBJ1-3, with 9 bases matching TRBD1. The CDR3 spans 16 residues. V lost 5 bases, J lost 2 bases, and 7 bases stayed unmatched. The germline V gene encodes CDR1 SGHVS and CDR2 FNYEAQ. The CDR3 spells CASSRSRTGAGNTIYF. For the CDR3, the DNA is TGTGCCAGCAGCCGCTCTAGGACAGGGGCTGGAAACACCATATATTTT.

V usage is TRBV9 and J usage is TRBJ1-1; no firm D call. Trimming removed 4 bases from V and 1 base from J, with 14 bases in between. CDR3 length equals 15 residues. CDR1 is SGDLS, CDR2 YYNGEE, per germline. DNA of the CDR3: TGTGCCAGCAGCCCCCCCGTGACATGGAACACTGAAGCTTTCTTT. It yields the protein CASSPPVTWNTEAFF. The full variable domain, completed using reference TRBV9 and TRBJ1-1, is DSGVTQTPKHLITATGQRVTLRCSPRSGDLSVYWYQQSLDQGLQFLIQYYNGEERAKGNILERFSAQQFPDLHSELNLSSLELGDSALYFCASSPPVTWNTEAFFGQGTRLTVV.